These 30 T cell receptor beta chains were all obtained from the same sample, sequenced in a study of naive and memory T cell subsets. Treatment given: skin biopsy from PPD injection site in Mantoux-positive individual. The library had UMIs added by 3' ligation of an oligonucleotide to TCR cDNA. Amplification of ligated cDNA took four PCR rounds with SP2 and nested alpha and beta constant primers. TCRdb called the UMI-ligation and nested PCR reads again in MiXCR, with one record for every CDR3 protein. The sample gives 40,000 or so distinct CDR3 sequences, approximately 11% of which show up once; around 4.2% is in the top ten. The material sequenced was skin, taken from a tuberculin skin test site. Receptors originate from an adult in good health.

This clonotype was detected only a few times. The chain has TRBV7-6 and TRBJ2-2, with 12 bases that match TRBD2. The ends lost 2 bases at V and 6 bases at J; junction bases unmatched: 1. This CDR3 spans 15 amino acids. Germline CDR1 and CDR2: SGHVS and FNYEAQ. CDR3 protein: CASSLLAGGPGELFF. The CDR3 DNA sequence: TGTGCCAGCAGCTTACTAGCGGGGGGGCCCGGGGAGCTGTTTTTT.

This clonotype occurred many times. This chain links TRBV6-4 with TRBJ2-3, with TRBD2 identical over 9 bases. This CDR3 has 15 amino acids. With 3 bases clipped from V and 5 bases from J, the junction kept 6 bases outside the gene matches. Germline V gene data show CDR1 as MRHNA and CDR2 as SNTAGT. The CDR3 is CASSEVAGAGDTQYF. The CDR3 region has the DNA TGTGCCAGCAGTGAAGTAGCGGGAGCGGGAGATACGCAGTATTTT.

J is TRBJ1-2 and V is TRBV6-5; D remains unclear. The CDR3 runs 14 residues. In germline, CDR1 is MNHEY, CDR2 SVGAGI. Trimming took off 6 bases at V and 7 bases at J, with 18 bases between the two ends. The CDR3 reads CASRTPGALVGYTF. DNA for the CDR3: TGTGCCAGCAGAACGCCGGGAGCCCTTGTTGGCTACACCTTC.

This clonotype is termed medium-sized. The J gene is TRBJ2-7, the V gene TRBV6-5; 8 bases are shared with TRBD1. The CDR3 covers 15 residues. Germline V CDR1 and CDR2: MNHEY, SVGAGI. J lost 6 bases, V lost 0 bases, and 7 bases had no gene match. CDR3 in DNA: TGTGCCAGCAGTTACTCGAGAACAGGGGGAACCGAGCAGTACTTC. Amino acid sequence: CASSYSRTGGTEQYF.

The table lists this clonotype with many counts. The J gene is TRBJ1-1, the V gene TRBV7-2; a weak D match, TRBD1 (5 bases). CDR3 length: 13 residues. Trimming removed 6 bases at V and 1 base at J, with 9 bases between. Germline V gives CDR1 SGHTA, CDR2 FQGNSA. The CDR3 reads CASSWTTNTEAFF. In nucleotides, the CDR3 is TGTGCCAGCAGTTGGACAACGAACACTGAAGCTTTCTTT.

This clonotype was counted between two and nine times. V and J are TRBV29-1 and TRBJ2-7; 8 positions agree with TRBD1. This CDR3 has 12 amino acids. The germline V gene has CDR1 SQVTM and CDR2 ANQGSEA. The junction had 3 bases not matched to a gene; V was cut back by 3 bases and J by 5 bases. This CDR3 reads CSVDNRGDEQYF. For the CDR3, the DNA is TGCAGCGTTGATAACAGGGGGGACGAGCAGTACTTC.

This clonotype was counted at least ten times. The chain joins TRBV24-1 to TRBJ2-1; 7 positions agree with TRBD2. This CDR3 comprises 15 residues. V was clipped by 7 bases and J by 4 bases; unmatched bases: 9. From germline, CDR1 is KGHDR and CDR2 SFDVKD. The CDR3 nucleotides are TGTGCCACCAGCCATAGAAGCGGGATATACAATGAGCAGTTCTTC. It is translated as CATSHRSGIYNEQFF.

The chain has TRBV5-1 and TRBJ2-2; D remains ambiguous. The CDR3 covers 15 residues. Deletions cut 4 bases from V and 5 bases from J, with 15 bases between. The V gene's germline CDR1 is SGHRS and CDR2 YFSETQ. The CDR3 bases are TGCGCCAGCAGCCCGGGCCTCTCGGAGACCGGGGAGCTGTTTTTT. Amino acid sequence: CASSPGLSETGELFF.

The V gene is TRBV24-1, the J gene TRBJ2-3; D not certain. Looked up from germline, CDR1 is KGHDR and CDR2 is SFDVKD. Trimming took 3 bases from V and 2 from J, leaving 17 bases between them. The CDR3 runs to 17 residues. The CDR3 DNA is TGTGCCACCAGTGATCCCCGGACGGATTCCCCCACAGATACGCAGTATTTT. As protein: CATSDPRTDSPTDTQYF.

This clonotype has ten or more counts. This rearrangement joins TRBV4-1 to TRBJ2-2, with D possibly matching TRBD1 (6 bases). Trimming pared 4 bases from V and 1 base from J, leaving 19 bases between. The CDR3 spans 18 residues. Germline-derived CDR1 and CDR2 are MGHRA and YSYEKL. The CDR3 DNA reads as TGCGCCAGCAGCCTGCCGTCGGGACACGGAGAGAACACCGGGGAGCTGTTTTTT. This translates into CASSLPSGHGENTGELFF.

This clonotype was seen at least ten times. CDR3 loop: CASSTATKSNTEAFF. As DNA, the CDR3 is TGTGCCAGCAGTACCGCGACTAAGAGTAACACTGAAGCTTTCTTT. V usage is TRBV28 and J usage is TRBJ1-1; unclear D gene. Germline V gene data show CDR1 as MDHEN and CDR2 as SYDVKM. V was cut by 5 bases and J by 2 bases, with 15 bases left in between. CDR3 length: 15 residues.

This clonotype appeared a few times. The chain has TRBV5-1 and TRBJ1-1, with D maybe TRBD1 (6 bases). Between the trimmed V and J ends, which lost 4 bases and 1 base, there was a span of 11 bases. Germline CDR1 and CDR2: SGHRS and YFSETQ. CDR3 length: 14 amino acids. CDR3 DNA sequence: TGCGCCAGCAGCGCGGACAGAGAGAACACTGAAGCTTTCTTT. Translated: CASSADRENTEAFF.

The rearrangement joins TRBV23-1 to TRBJ2-7; D possibly corresponds to TRBD1 (5 bases). TRBV23-1 is placed among ORFs of uncertain function. V lost 8 bases and J 1 base, leaving 15 bases between the germline ends. CDR3 length: 14 amino acids. Written as DNA, the CDR3 is TGCGCCAGCCCGGGTGTCAGGGATTCCTACGAGCAGTACTTC. Protein product: CASPGVRDSYEQYF.

In this sample, this clonotype turned up many times. The chain has TRBV7-3 and TRBJ2-6; TRBD1 matches at 8 bases. This CDR3 spans 17 amino acids. Germline loops: CDR1 SGHTA, CDR2 FQGTGA. With V trimmed by 1 base and J by 3 bases, 5 bases remained unmatched. CDR3 residues: CASSLNAGGVGANVLTF. For the CDR3, the DNA is TGTGCCAGCAGCTTAAACGCAGGGGGCGTTGGGGCCAACGTCCTGACTTTC. The full variable domain, rest sourced from reference TRBV7-3 and TRBJ2-6, is GAGVSQTPSNKVTEKGKYVELRCDPISGHTALYWYRQSLGQGPEFLIYFQGTGAADDSGLPNDRFFAVRPEGSVSTLKIQRTERGDSAVYLCASSLNAGGVGANVLTFGAGSRLTVL.

The sample holds a few counts of this clonotype. This rearrangement joins TRBV12-5 to TRBJ1-5; 7 positions match TRBD1. The CDR3 is 20 amino acids. J was trimmed by 3 bases and V by 1 base; bases with no gene match: 18. Looked up from germline, CDR1 is LGHNT and CDR2 is FRNRAP. CDR3 bases: TGTGCTAGTGGTTTGGAGTCCGAGCAGGGGGATCCCAAAACCAATCAGCCCCAGCATTTT. Amino acids: CASGLESEQGDPKTNQPQHF. The whole variable domain, remainder taken from reference TRBV12-5 and TRBJ1-5, is DARVTQTPRHKVTEMGQEVTMRCQPILGHNTVFWYRQTMMQGLELLAYFRNRAPLDDSGMPKDRFSAEMPDATLATLKIQPSEPRDSAVYFCASGLESEQGDPKTNQPQHFGDGTRLSIL.

This clonotype was seen only a few times. This chain connects TRBV10-3 to TRBJ2-2; a weak D match, TRBD1 (6 bases). The V and J ends lost 8 bases and 6 bases respectively, with 13 bases between them. This CDR3 has 13 amino acids. Germline V gene data show CDR1 as ENHRY and CDR2 as SYGVKD. This chain's CDR3 is CAIRRQDPGELFF. CDR3 in DNA: TGTGCCATCCGTCGACAGGACCCCGGGGAGCTGTTTTTT.

This clonotype has only a few counts. This chain connects TRBV28 to TRBJ1-5, with a possible D match to TRBD1 (6 bases). The CDR3 extends over 14 amino acids. Germline CDR1 and CDR2: MDHEN and SYDVKM. The ends were cut back, 6 bases at V and 3 bases at J, with 12 bases in the middle. The CDR3 nucleotides read TGTGCCAGCAGCCCCGGGGGCGTCAATCAGCCCCAGCATTTT. Encoded protein: CASSPGGVNQPQHF.

There are a few counts of this clonotype. The chain joins TRBV12-3 or TRBV12-4 to TRBJ1-2; TRBD1 aligns across 9 bases. V shed 5 bases, J shed 7 bases, and the junction held 17 bases outside the gene matches. The CDR3 sequence is 17 residues long. CDR3 coding DNA: TGTGCCAGCAGTGGGGGCCAACCGGGACAGGGTTCCTCTGGCTACACCTTC. Its translation: CASSGGQPGQGSSGYTF.

This clonotype was detected ten times or more. The chain recombines TRBV20-1 with TRBJ1-5; D not certain. The CDR3 loop spans 16 amino acids. The V gene's germline CDR1 is DFQATT and CDR2 SNEGSKA (reference sequence). The ends were cut back, 0 bases at V and 0 bases at J, with 12 bases in the middle. The CDR3 loop reads CSARDSGGISNQPQHF. The CDR3 DNA sequence: TGCAGTGCTAGAGATTCAGGAGGCATTAGCAATCAGCCCCAGCATTTT.

This clonotype was seen a handful of times. In nucleotides, the CDR3 is TGTGCCAGCTCGCTTCGACAGGGGTCGAAACTAGATGAGCAGTTCTTC. Translated: CASSLRQGSKLDEQFF. The rearrangement links TRBV18 to TRBJ2-1; 8 bases fit TRBD1. Trimming cost V 6 bases and J 8 bases; bases outside gene matches: 15. CDR1 is KGHSH and CDR2 is LQKENI in the germline V gene. The length of the CDR3 is 16 residues.

This clonotype is termed medium-sized (0.01 to 0.1%). This chain links TRBV7-2 with TRBJ2-3, with D unclear. The CDR3 is 14 amino acids. V lost 3 bases and J lost 5, with 12 bases in between. CDR1 SGHTA and CDR2 FQGNSA come from the germline V gene. The CDR3 is CASSFSTAQDTQYF. CDR3 sequence (DNA): TGTGCCAGCAGCTTTAGCACGGCACAAGATACGCAGTATTTT.

The genes are TRBV28 and TRBJ1-4, with D possibly matching TRBD1 (5 bases). Trimming took 6 bases from V and 8 from J, leaving 19 bases between them. Germline CDR1 and CDR2: MDHEN and SYDVKM. CDR3 length: 15 residues. CDR3 DNA sequence: TGTGCCAGCAGCCCGTTGATTCAGGGCGGGGAAAAACTGTTTTTT. Encoded protein: CASSPLIQGGEKLFF.

The CDR3 DNA reads as TGTGCCAGCAGCTTAAGCAGGGTCCCCGGGGAGCTGTTTTTT. Protein: CASSLSRVPGELFF. The rearrangement joins TRBV11-3 to TRBJ2-2, with a weak D call TRBD1 (5 bases). Germline V lookup: CDR1 SGHNT, CDR2 YENEEA. The CDR3 runs 14 residues. The germline V and J ends were trimmed by 2 bases and 6 bases, with 10 bases remaining between them. The full variable domain, its missing parts supplied by reference TRBV11-3 and TRBJ2-2, is EAGVVQSPRYKIIEKKQPVAFWCNPISGHNTLYWYLQNLGQGPELLIRYENEEAVDDSQLPKDRFSAERLKGVDSTLKIQPAELGDSAVYLCASSLSRVPGELFFGEGSRLTVL.

In DNA form, the CDR3 reads TGTGCCAGCAAAAGGCTAGGGACAGGGGGCGGCTACACCTTC. Its translation is CASKRLGTGGGYTF. This chain connects TRBV6-1 to TRBJ1-2; 12 nucleotides match TRBD1. V was clipped by 7 bases and J by 8 bases; unmatched bases: 8. Per the germline V gene, CDR1 is MNHNS and CDR2 is SASEGT. This CDR3 region has 14 residues.

V gene TRBV7-9 combines with J gene TRBJ2-2, with TRBD2 matching 9 bases. This CDR3 is built from 15 residues. The ends lost 3 bases at V and 2 bases at J; junction bases unmatched: 1. Germline loops: CDR1 SEHNR, CDR2 FQNEAQ (reference sequence). The CDR3 loop reads CASSLTSGNTGELFF. The CDR3 region has the DNA TGTGCCAGCAGCTTGACTAGCGGAAACACCGGGGAGCTGTTTTTT.

This clonotype came up a few times. V is TRBV5-4 and J is TRBJ2-5; no clear D gene. Germline CDR1 SGHNT, CDR2 YYREEE (reference sequence). The CDR3 runs 14 residues. V shed 4 bases and J shed 1 base, with 11 bases lying between them. Here the CDR3 DNA reads TGTGCCAGCAGCCTAATGCAGACCCAAGAGACCCAGTACTTC. Encoded protein: CASSLMQTQETQYF.

This clonotype was recorded at least ten times. The chain joins TRBV11-2 to TRBJ2-3; tentative D call: TRBD2 (5 bases). The CDR3 covers 16 residues. The V gene lost 5 bases and the J gene lost 2 bases, with 17 bases spanning the gap. Germline CDR1 is SGHAT and CDR2 is FQNNGV. The CDR3 coding sequence is TGTGCCAGCAGCCTCGGACTTGCCGAAGTCACAGATACGCAGTATTTT. It encodes CASSLGLAEVTDTQYF.

At least ten counts were recorded for this clonotype. The chain is built from TRBV21-1 and TRBJ1-2; TRBD1, the D gene given by the table, was not confirmed from the DNA. TRBV21-1 is an annotated pseudogene. The CDR3 is made up of 14 amino acids. CDR3 region: CASSKAPGPYGYTF. The CDR3 nucleotides read TGTGCCAGCAGCAAAGCCCCAGGACCCTATGGCTACACCTTC.

V and J are TRBV20-1 and TRBJ1-5; D is perhaps TRBD1 (5 bases). This CDR3 is 13 amino acids long. V lost 1 base and J 3 bases, leaving 7 bases between the germline ends. The germline gives CDR1 DFQATT, CDR2 SNEGSKA (reference sequence). Written as DNA, the CDR3 is TGCAGTGCTAGAGCGGACATCAATCAGCCCCAGCATTTT. The encoded protein is CSARADINQPQHF.

The table lists this clonotype with many counts. The chain combines TRBV28 with TRBJ2-7; 11 bases match TRBD2. The germline V gene encodes CDR1 MDHEN and CDR2 SYDVKM. This CDR3 comprises 15 residues. V lost 4 bases and J lost 2; bases outside the gene matches: 4. The CDR3 nucleotides read TGTGCCAGCAGTTCTCTAGCGGGAGGAGCCTACGAGCAGTACTTC. The encoded protein is CASSSLAGGAYEQYF.